The 6 T cell receptor beta chains in this list originate from one sample, sequenced in a study of blood T cell repertoires in COVID-19. Data came from immunoSEQ multiplex PCR; TCRdb stores just in-frame clones and leaves some out. The sample holds 270,000 or so clones, 80% to 85% seen once. Sequenced sample: peripheral blood. The source of these receptors is a woman aged 55 to 70 with active or convalescent COVID-19.

This clone has ten or more counts. The chain employs TRBV4-1 and TRBJ1-4, with D unclear. V lost 1 base, J lost 7 bases, and 10 bases lay in between. CDR1 MGHRA and CDR2 YSYEKL come from the germline V gene. The CDR3 is made up of 14 amino acids. The CDR3 DNA reads TGCGCCAGCAGCCAAGCGTGGTCGGGTGAAAAACTGTTTTTT. Residues: CASSQAWSGEKLFF.

The CDR3 sequence is CASSPPLGQPGNIQYF. The CDR3 DNA follows: TGTGCCAGCAGCCCGCCTTTGGGACAGCCAGGGAACATTCAGTACTTC. V is TRBV3-1 (or the pseudogene TRBV3-2) and J is TRBJ2-4; 7 nucleotides align to TRBD1. Germline V CDR1 and CDR2: LGHDT, YNNKEL (reference sequence). Germline trimming cut 4 bases from V and 7 bases from J; bases unmatched to any gene: 13. This CDR3 region has 16 residues.

The V gene is TRBV19, the J gene TRBJ1-1; D is undetermined. The V gene's germline CDR1 is LNHDA and CDR2 SQIVND (reference sequence). Trimming removed 3 bases at V and 10 bases at J, with 12 bases between. The CDR3 contains 12 residues. This CDR3 is CASSITALGAFF. The CDR3, as DNA: TGTGCCAGTAGTATCACAGCCTTGGGAGCTTTCTTT.

The CDR3 loop is CASSLSPGTGTEAFF. The CDR3, as DNA: TGTGCCAGCAGTTTATCCCCGGGGACAGGCACTGAAGCTTTCTTT. V is TRBV27 and J is TRBJ1-1; TRBD1 matches at 8 bases. Trimming took 0 bases from V and 4 from J; bases not matched to a gene: 4. CDR3 length equals 15 residues. Germline lookup yields CDR1 MNHEY and CDR2 SMNVEV (reference sequence).

V and J are TRBV11-2 and TRBJ1-1, with 7 bases matching TRBD1. The trim removed 1 base at V and 2 bases at J, leaving 7 bases unmatched. CDR1 is SGHAT and CDR2 is FQNNGV in the germline V gene. The length of the CDR3 is 16 residues. The DNA of the CDR3 is TGTGCCAGCAGCTTAGTCCAGGGGGTCCATAACACTGAAGCTTTCTTT. Amino acids: CASSLVQGVHNTEAFF.

The chain is built from TRBV5-6 and TRBJ1-2; 9 bases align to TRBD1. The ends lost 6 bases at V and 0 bases at J; junction bases unmatched: 9. Germline lookup yields CDR1 SGHDT and CDR2 YYEEEE. The CDR3 spans 16 residues. The CDR3, as DNA: TGTGCCAGCACCGGGACAGGGTATAACTCTAACTATGGCTACACCTTC. This sequence encodes CASTGTGYNSNYGYTF.